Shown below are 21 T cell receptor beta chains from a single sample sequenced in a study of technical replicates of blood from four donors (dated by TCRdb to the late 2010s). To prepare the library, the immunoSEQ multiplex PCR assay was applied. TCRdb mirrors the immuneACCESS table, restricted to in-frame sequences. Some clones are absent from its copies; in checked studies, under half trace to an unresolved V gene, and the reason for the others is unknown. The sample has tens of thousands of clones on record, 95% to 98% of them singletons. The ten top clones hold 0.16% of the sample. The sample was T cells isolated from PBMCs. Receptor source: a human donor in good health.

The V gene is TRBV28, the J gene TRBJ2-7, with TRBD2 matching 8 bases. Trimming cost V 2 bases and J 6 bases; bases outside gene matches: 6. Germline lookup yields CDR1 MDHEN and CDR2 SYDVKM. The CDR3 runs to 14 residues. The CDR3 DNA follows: TGTGCCAGCAGTTTAGGGACTAGGACGCCCGAGCAGTACTTC. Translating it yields CASSLGTRTPEQYF.

The DNA for the CDR3 is TGTGCCAGCAGCCCCAGCGGGAGAGTCTACAATGAGCAGTTCTTC. This encodes CASSPSGRVYNEQFF. V usage is TRBV6-5 and J usage is TRBJ2-1; 8 positions agree with TRBD2. The CDR3 runs 15 residues. Germline V lookup: CDR1 MNHEY, CDR2 SVGAGI. V was clipped by 6 bases and J by 3 bases; unmatched bases: 7.

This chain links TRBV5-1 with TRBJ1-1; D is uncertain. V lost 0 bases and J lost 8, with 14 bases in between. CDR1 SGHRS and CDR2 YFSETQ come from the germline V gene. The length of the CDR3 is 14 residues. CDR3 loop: CASSLERGRREAFF. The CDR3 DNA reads TGCGCCAGCAGCTTGGAAAGAGGCCGGAGAGAAGCTTTCTTT.

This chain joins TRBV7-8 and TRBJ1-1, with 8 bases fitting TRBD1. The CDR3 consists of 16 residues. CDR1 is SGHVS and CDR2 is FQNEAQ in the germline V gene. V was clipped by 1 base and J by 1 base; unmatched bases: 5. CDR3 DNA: TGTGCCAGCAGCTTAGTCGAAGGGACAGGGAACACTGAAGCTTTCTTT. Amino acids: CASSLVEGTGNTEAFF.

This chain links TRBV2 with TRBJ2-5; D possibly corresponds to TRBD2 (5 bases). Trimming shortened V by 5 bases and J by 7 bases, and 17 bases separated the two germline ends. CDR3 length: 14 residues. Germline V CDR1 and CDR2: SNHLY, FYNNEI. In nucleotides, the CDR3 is TGTGCCAGCAGTTCCTTGGACGGTGAGGGGACCCAGTACTTC. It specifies CASSSLDGEGTQYF.

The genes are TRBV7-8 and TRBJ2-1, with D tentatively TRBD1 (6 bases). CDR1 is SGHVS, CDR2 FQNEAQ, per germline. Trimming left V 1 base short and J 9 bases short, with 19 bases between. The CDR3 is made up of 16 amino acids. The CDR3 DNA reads TGTGCCAGCAGCTTAGAAGCACCCAGGGGTTTCGGTGAGCAGTTCTTC. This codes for CASSLEAPRGFGEQFF.

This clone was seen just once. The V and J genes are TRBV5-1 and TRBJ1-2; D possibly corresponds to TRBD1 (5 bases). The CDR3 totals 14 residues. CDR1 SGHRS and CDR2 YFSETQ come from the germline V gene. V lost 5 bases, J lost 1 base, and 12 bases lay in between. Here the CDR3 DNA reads TGCGCCAGCAGTCAAGGGGCCAGTAACTATGGCTACACCTTC. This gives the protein CASSQGASNYGYTF.

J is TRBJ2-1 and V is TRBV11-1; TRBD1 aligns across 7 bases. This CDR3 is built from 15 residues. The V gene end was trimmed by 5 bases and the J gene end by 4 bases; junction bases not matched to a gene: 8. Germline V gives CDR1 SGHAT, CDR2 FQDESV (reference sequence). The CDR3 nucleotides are TGTGCCAGCAGCCAACAGGGGAATGGTTACAATGAGCAGTTCTTC. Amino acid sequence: CASSQQGNGYNEQFF.

The CDR3: CASSLVSGFRRETQYF. The CDR3 DNA follows: TGCGCCAGCAGCTTGGTATCTGGGTTTCGGAGGGAGACCCAGTACTTC. The gene calls are TRBV5-1 and TRBJ2-5, with D possibly being TRBD2 (5 bases). This CDR3 comprises 16 residues. The germline CDR1 and CDR2 sequences are SGHRS and YFSETQ. V lost 0 bases and J 5 bases, leaving 17 bases between the germline ends.

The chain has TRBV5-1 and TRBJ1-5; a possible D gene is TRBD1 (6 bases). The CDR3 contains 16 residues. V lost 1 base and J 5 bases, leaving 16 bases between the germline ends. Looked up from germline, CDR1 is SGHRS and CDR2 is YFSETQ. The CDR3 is CASSLRGQGNHQPQHF. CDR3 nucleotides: TGCGCCAGCAGCTTGCGTGGGCAGGGGAATCATCAGCCCCAGCATTTT.

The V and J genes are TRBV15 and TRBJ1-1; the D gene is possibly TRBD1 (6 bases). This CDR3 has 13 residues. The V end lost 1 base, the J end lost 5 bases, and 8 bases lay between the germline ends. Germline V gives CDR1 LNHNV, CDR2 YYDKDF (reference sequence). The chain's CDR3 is CATSRARGTEAFF. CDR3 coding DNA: TGTGCCACCAGCAGAGCTAGGGGGACTGAAGCTTTCTTT.

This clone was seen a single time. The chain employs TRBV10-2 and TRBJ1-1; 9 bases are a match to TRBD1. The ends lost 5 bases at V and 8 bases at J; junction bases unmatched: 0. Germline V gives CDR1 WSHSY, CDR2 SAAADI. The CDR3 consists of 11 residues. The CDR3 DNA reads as TGCGCCAGCAGTACAGGGGGCGAAGCTTTCTTT. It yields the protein CASSTGGEAFF.

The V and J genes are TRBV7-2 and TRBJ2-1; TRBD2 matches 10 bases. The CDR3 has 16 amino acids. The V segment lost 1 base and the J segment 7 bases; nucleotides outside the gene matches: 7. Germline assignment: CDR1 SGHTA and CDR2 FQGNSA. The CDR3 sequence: CASSLVPAGGQNEQFF. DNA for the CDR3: TGTGCCAGCAGCTTAGTTCCAGCGGGAGGGCAAAATGAGCAGTTCTTC.

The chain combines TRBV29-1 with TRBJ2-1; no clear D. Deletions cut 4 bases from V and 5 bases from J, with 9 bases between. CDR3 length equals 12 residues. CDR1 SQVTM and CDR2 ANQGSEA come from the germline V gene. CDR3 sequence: CSVVETNNEQFF. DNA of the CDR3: TGCAGCGTTGTCGAAACAAACAATGAGCAGTTCTTC.

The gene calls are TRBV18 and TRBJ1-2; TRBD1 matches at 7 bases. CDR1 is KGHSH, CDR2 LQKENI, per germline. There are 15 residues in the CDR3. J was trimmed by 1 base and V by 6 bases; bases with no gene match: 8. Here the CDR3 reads CASSPTGEVNYGYTF. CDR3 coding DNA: TGTGCCAGCTCCCCAACAGGGGAAGTTAACTATGGCTACACCTTC.

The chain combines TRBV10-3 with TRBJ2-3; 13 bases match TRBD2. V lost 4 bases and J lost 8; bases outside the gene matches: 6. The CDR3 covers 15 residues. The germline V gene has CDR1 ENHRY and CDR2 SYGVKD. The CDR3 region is CAISVLAGGGGTQYF. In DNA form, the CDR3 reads TGTGCCATCAGTGTACTAGCGGGAGGGGGTGGTACGCAGTATTTT.

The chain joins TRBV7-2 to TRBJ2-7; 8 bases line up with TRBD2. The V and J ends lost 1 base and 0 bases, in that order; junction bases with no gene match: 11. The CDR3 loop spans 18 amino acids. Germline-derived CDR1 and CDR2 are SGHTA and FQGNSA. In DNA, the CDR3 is TGTGCCAGCAGCTTAGTAGCAGGAGCGGGAGACCCCTCCTACGAGCAGTACTTC. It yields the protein CASSLVAGAGDPSYEQYF.

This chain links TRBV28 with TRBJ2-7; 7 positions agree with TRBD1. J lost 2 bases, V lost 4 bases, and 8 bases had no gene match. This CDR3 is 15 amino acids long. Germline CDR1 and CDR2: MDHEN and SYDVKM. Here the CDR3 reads CASSSTTQGTYEQYF. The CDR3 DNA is TGTGCCAGCAGTTCGACGACACAGGGGACCTACGAGCAGTACTTC. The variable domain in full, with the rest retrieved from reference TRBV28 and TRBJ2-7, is DVKVTQSSRYLVKRTGEKVFLECVQDMDHENMFWYRQDPGLGLRLIYFSYDVKMKEKGDIPEGYSVSREKKERFSLILESASTNQTSMYLCASSSTTQGTYEQYFGPGTRLTVT.

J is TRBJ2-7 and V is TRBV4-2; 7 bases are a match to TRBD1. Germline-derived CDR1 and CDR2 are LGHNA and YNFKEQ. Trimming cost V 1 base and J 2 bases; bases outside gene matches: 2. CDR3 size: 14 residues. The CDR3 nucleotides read TGTGCCAGCAGCCAAGGAGACAGGGCCTACGAGCAGTACTTC. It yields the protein CASSQGDRAYEQYF.

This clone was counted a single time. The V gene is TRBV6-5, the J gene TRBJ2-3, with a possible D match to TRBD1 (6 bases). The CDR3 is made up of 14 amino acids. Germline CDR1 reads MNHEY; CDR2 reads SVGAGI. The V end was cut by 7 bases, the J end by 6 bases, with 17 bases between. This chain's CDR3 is CASTGGRSIDTQYF. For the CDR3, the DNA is TGTGCCAGCACTGGGGGCCGATCGATCGATACGCAGTATTTT.

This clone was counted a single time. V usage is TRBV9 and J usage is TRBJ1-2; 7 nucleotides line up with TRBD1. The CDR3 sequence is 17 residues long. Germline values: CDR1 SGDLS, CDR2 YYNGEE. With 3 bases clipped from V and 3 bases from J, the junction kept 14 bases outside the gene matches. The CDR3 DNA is TGTGCCAGCAGCGGAGGAGGTACCGGGACAGCCTACTATGGCTACACCTTC. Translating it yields CASSGGGTGTAYYGYTF. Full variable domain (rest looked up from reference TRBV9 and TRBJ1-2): DSGVTQTPKHLITATGQRVTLRCSPRSGDLSVYWYQQSLDQGLQFLIQYYNGEERAKGNILERFSAQQFPDLHSELNLSSLELGDSALYFCASSGGGTGTAYYGYTFGSGTRLTVV.